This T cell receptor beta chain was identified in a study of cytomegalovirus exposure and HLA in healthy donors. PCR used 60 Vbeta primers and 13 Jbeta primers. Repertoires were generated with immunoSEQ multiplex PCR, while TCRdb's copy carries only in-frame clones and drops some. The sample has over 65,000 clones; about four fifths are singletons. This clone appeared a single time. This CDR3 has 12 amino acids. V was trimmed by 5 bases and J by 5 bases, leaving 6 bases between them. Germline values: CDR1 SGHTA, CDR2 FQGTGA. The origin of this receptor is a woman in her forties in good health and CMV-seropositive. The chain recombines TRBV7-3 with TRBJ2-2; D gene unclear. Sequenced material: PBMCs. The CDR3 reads CASSLGTGELFF. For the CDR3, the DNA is TGTGCCAGCAGCCTAGGTACCGGGGAGCTGTTTTTT.